This T cell receptor beta chain was profiled in a study of T cell responses to AZD1222 COVID-19 vaccine. Broader study findings: Rises in breadth and depth of Spike-specific TCRs came after two AZD1222 doses. The sample set comprised mostly white British donors with more females, and clonal diversity was possibly underestimated. Nearly half of the spike-specific TCRs reportedly recognize variant regions that carry no mutations.

The data were produced by immunoSEQ multiplex PCR, yet TCRdb's version contains in-frame clones alone and is incomplete. Counted here are about 78,000 clones, about nine tenths occurring once; the ten biggest clones make up more than 2.5%. This CDR3 comprises 13 residues. Trimming left V 1 base short and J 1 base short, with 4 bases between. In germline, CDR1 is SGHTA, CDR2 FQGNSA. This clone was counted a single time. Antigen: not known. This specimen consisted of peripheral blood, obtained 28 days after the second AZD1222 dose. This chain uses TRBV7-2 with TRBJ1-1; D is undetermined. The receptor was derived from an adult who received the AZD1222 COVID-19 vaccine. The CDR3 nucleotides read TGTGCCAGCAGCTTAGACAGGAACACTGAAGCTTTCTTT. Residues: CASSLDRNTEAFF.